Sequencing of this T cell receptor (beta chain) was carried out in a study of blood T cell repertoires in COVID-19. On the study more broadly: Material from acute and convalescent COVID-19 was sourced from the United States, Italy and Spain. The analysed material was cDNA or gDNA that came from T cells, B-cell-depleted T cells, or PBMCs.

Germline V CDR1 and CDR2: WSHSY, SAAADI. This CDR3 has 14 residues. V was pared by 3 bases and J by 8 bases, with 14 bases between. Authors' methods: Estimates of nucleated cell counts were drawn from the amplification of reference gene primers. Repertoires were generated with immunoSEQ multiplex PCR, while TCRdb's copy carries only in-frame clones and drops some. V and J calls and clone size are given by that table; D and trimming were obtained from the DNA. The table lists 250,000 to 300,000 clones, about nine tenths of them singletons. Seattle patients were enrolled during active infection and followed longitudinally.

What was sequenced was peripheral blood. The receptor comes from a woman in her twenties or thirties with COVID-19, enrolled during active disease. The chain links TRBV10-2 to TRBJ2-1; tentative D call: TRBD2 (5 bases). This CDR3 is CASSDASGLDEQFF. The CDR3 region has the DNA TGCGCCAGCAGTGACGCATCTGGACTGGATGAGCAGTTCTTC.